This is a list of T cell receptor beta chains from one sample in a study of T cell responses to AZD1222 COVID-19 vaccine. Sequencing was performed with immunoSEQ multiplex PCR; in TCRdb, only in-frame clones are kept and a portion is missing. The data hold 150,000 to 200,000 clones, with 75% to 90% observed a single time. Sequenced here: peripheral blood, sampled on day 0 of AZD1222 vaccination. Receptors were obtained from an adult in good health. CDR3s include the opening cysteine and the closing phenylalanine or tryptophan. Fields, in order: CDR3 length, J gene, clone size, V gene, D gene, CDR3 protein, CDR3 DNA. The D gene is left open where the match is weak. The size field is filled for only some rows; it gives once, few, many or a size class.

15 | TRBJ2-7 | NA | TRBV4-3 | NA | CASSRFWAGTYEQYF | TGCGCCAGCAGTAGGTTTTGGGCGGGAACCTACGAGCAGTACTTC
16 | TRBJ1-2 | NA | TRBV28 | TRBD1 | CASRHPQGAFNYGYTF | TGTGCCAGCAGGCACCCACAGGGGGCGTTTAACTATGGCTACACCTTC
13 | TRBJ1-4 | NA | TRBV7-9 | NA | CASSSGVDEKLFF | TGTGCCAGCAGCTCCGGGGTAGATGAAAAACTGTTTTTT
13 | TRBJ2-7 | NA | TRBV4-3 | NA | CASSQDFRDEQYF | TGCGCCAGCAGCCAAGATTTTAGGGACGAGCAGTACTTC
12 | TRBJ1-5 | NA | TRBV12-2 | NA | CASRQGPRTQHF | TGTGCAAGTCGCCAAGGACCACGGACCCAGCATTTT
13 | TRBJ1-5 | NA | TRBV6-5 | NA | CASRRTANQPQHF | TGTGCCAGCAGACGGACAGCTAATCAGCCCCAGCATTTT
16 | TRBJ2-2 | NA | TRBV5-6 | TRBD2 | CASSLDLLAGRTELFF | TGTGCCAGCAGCTTGGATCTACTAGCGGGGAGAACGGAGCTGTTTTTT
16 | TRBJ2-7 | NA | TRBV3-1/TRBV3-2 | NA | CASSQTGLRSSYEQYF | TGTGCCAGCAGCCAAACGGGTCTTCGGAGCTCCTACGAGCAGTACTTC
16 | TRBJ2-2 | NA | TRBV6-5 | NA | CASSFRQASNTGELFF | TGTGCCAGCAGTTTCCGACAGGCCTCGAACACCGGGGAGCTGTTTTTT
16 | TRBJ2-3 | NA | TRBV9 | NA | CASTRPLGLGTDTQYF | TGTGCCAGCACTCGTCCATTAGGGCTTGGCACAGATACGCAGTATTTT
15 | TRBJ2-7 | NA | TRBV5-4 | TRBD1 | CASSLPGTGPYEQYF | TGTGCCAGCAGCCTACCCGGGACAGGACCGTACGAGCAGTACTTC
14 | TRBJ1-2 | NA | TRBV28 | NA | CASRWADRHYGYTF | TGTGCCAGCAGATGGGCAGACAGGCACTATGGCTACACCTTC
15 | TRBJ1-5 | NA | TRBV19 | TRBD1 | CASSIGTGSNQPQHF | TGTGCCAGTAGTATAGGGACAGGGAGCAATCAGCCCCAGCATTTT
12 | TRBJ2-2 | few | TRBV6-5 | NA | CASRLGTGELFF | TGTGCCAGCAGACTAGGAACCGGGGAGCTGTTTTTT
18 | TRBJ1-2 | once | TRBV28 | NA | CASSPPPKRDTKAYGYTF | TGTGCCAGCAGTCCACCCCCCAAACGCGACACCAAAGCTTATGGCTACACCTTC
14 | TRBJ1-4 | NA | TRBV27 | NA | CASKSYRGGEKLFF | TGTGCCAGCAAGAGTTACCGGGGGGGTGAAAAACTGTTTTTT
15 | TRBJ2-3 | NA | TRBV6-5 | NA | CASSLRPEARGTQYF | TGTGCCAGCAGTCTAAGGCCTGAGGCGCGAGGTACGCAGTATTTT
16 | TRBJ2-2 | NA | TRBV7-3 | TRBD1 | CASSPGDRGNTGELFF | TGTGCCAGCAGCCCAGGGGACAGGGGGAACACCGGGGAGCTGTTTTTT
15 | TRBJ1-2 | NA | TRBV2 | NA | CASSVRGLENYGYTF | TGTGCCAGCAGTGTTCGGGGATTGGAAAACTATGGCTACACCTTC
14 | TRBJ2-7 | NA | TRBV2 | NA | CASRDPGQSYEQYF | TGTGCCAGCAGAGACCCTGGACAGAGTTACGAGCAGTACTTC
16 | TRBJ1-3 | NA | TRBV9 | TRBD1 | CASSEGQLTSGNTIYF | TGTGCCAGCAGCGAGGGACAGTTAACCTCTGGAAACACCATATATTTT
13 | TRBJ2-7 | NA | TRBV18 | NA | CASSHMGPYEQYF | TGTGCCAGCTCACACATGGGCCCCTACGAGCAGTACTTC
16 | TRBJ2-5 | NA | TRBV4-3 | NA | CASSQVGRRGAETQYF | TGCGCCAGCAGCCAAGTAGGTCGTCGCGGGGCGGAGACCCAGTACTTC
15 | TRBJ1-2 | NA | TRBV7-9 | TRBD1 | CASSLGQGANYGYTF | TGTGCCAGCAGCTTAGGGCAGGGGGCGAACTATGGCTACACCTTC
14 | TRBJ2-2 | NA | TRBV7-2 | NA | CASSQQFSGGELFF | TGTGCCAGCAGCCAACAATTTAGCGGCGGGGAGCTGTTTTTT
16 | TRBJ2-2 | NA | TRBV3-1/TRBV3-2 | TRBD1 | CASSQQGARSTGELFF | TGTGCCAGCAGCCAACAGGGGGCCCGAAGCACCGGGGAGCTGTTTTTT
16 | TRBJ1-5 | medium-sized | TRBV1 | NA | CTSSQQTENSNQPQHF | TGCACCAGCAGCCAACAGACAGAAAATAGCAATCAGCCCCAGCATTTT
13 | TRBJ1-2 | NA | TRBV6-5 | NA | CASSYGESYGYTF | TGTGCCAGCAGTTACGGGGAATCCTATGGCTACACCTTC
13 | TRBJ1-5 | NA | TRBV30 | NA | CAWSPRLEGPQHF | TGTGCCTGGAGCCCCCGCCTAGAAGGGCCCCAGCATTTT
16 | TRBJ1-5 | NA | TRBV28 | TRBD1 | CASSTTGSGGNQPQHF | TGTGCCAGCAGCACGACGGGCTCAGGGGGTAATCAGCCCCAGCATTTT
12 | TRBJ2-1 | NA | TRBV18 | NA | CASSPSADEQFF | TGTGCCAGCTCACCATCGGCGGATGAGCAGTTCTTC
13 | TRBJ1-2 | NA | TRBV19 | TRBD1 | CASSTRDRVRYTF | TGTGCCAGTAGTACCCGGGACAGGGTCCGCTACACCTTC
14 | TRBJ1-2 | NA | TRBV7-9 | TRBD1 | CASSPGTGEVGYTF | TGTGCCAGCAGCCCCGGGACAGGAGAAGTTGGCTACACCTTC
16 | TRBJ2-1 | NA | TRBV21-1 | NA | CASSPDRTSSYNEQFF | TGTGCCAGCAGCCCGGACAGGACGAGCTCCTACAATGAGCAGTTCTTC
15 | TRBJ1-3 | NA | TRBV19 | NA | CASRITGTAGNTIYF | TGTGCCAGTAGAATAACAGGGACCGCTGGAAACACCATATATTTT
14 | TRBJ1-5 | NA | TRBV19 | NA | CASRLPQTSQPQHF | TGTGCCAGTAGACTCCCGCAAACAAGCCAGCCCCAGCATTTT
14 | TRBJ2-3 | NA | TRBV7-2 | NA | CASSDRFGADTQYF | TGTGCCAGCAGCGACCGTTTCGGGGCAGATACGCAGTATTTT
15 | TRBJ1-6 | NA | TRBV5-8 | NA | CASSLGVGGRSPLHF | TGTGCCAGCAGCTTGGGGGTCGGGGGTCGTTCACCCCTCCACTTT
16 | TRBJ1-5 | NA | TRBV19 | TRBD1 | CASLGGLDRPNQPQHF | TGTGCCAGCTTGGGGGGGTTGGACAGGCCCAATCAGCCCCAGCATTTT
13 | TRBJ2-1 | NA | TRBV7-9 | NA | CASSLGGWDEQFF | TGTGCCAGCAGCTTAGGGGGCTGGGATGAGCAGTTCTTC
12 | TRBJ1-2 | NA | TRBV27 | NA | CASSGTAYGYTF | TGTGCCAGCAGTGGGACCGCTTATGGCTACACCTTC
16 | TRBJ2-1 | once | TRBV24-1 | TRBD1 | CATSDQRQGWGDEQFF | TGTGCCACCAGTGATCAACGACAGGGGTGGGGAGATGAGCAGTTCTTC
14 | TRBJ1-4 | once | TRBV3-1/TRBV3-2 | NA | CASSQQAFNEKLFF | TGTGCCAGCAGCCAACAGGCCTTCAATGAAAAACTGTTTTTT
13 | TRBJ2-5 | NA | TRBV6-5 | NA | CASRDGGQETQYF | TGTGCCAGCAGGGACGGGGGCCAAGAGACCCAGTACTTC